These 8 T cell receptor beta chains were all obtained from the same sample, sequenced in a study of CD8+CD57+ T cells in acquired aplastic anemia. TCR beta VDJ and CDR3 were profiled, and genomic DNA was the template. MiXCR was run by TCRdb on the reads, yielding one entry per CDR3 protein. This sample has about 100,000 distinct CDR3 sequences, with around 50% found just once. The sequencing input was sorted CD4+, CD8+, or CD8+CD57+ T cells (not recorded which) from PBMCs. These TCRs come from a human donor in good health, serving as a control.

A few counts support this clonotype. This chain connects TRBV19 to TRBJ1-6; 10 bases are shared with TRBD1. The CDR3 covers 14 residues. Germline V gene data show CDR1 as LNHDA and CDR2 as SQIVND (reference sequence). J gave up 8 bases and V 3 bases, and 1 base lay outside the gene matches. As DNA, the CDR3 is TGTGCCAGTAGTATTGGGACAGGGGATTCACCCCTCCACTTT. Protein: CASSIGTGDSPLHF.

As concerns this clonotype: A read error is possible here, since a much larger clone lies one base away. The V call is TRBV7-2, the J call TRBJ1-1; 7 bases are a match to TRBD1. The CDR3 sequence is 15 residues long. The trim removed 7 bases at V and 8 bases at J, leaving 16 bases unmatched. The germline V gene encodes CDR1 SGHTA and CDR2 FQGNSA. The CDR3 spells CASIFLGGGVQEAFF. The DNA of the CDR3 is TGTGCCAGCATCTTTTTGGGAGGGGGCGTCCAGGAAGCTTTCTTT.

The rearrangement uses TRBV10-3 and TRBJ2-5; tentatively, D is TRBD1 (6 bases). Germline-derived CDR1 and CDR2 are ENHRY and SYGVKD. This CDR3 has 17 residues. V was pared by 6 bases and J by 6 bases, with 26 bases between. Here the CDR3 DNA reads TGTGCCATCAGCGAGGGGGTGCCGGGTCCGGCGGTACAGACCCAGTACTTC. It specifies CAISEGVPGPAVQTQYF.

In its sample, this clonotype was seen many times. The genes are TRBV9 and TRBJ1-1; 9 bases are shared with TRBD1. V gave up 3 bases and J gave up 5 bases; unmatched junction bases: 8. CDR1 and CDR2 (germline): SGDLS, YYNGEE. The CDR3 sequence is 15 residues long. As DNA, the CDR3 is TGTGCCAGCAGCGATCACGGGACAGGGAGGACTGAAGCTTTCTTT. Translating gives CASSDHGTGRTEAFF.

V and J are TRBV2 and TRBJ1-3; D gene unclear. Germline V gene sequence: CDR1 SNHLY, CDR2 FYNNEI. The V and J ends lost 8 bases and 0 bases respectively, with 11 bases between them. The CDR3 is 14 residues long. CDR3 sequence: CASRTLPSGNTIYF. Here the CDR3 DNA reads TGTGCCAGCCGAACACTCCCCTCTGGAAACACCATATATTTT.

This clonotype was recorded a few times. The V call is TRBV10-3, the J call TRBJ2-2; the match to TRBD1 covers 7 bases. Trimming at V came to 5 bases and at J to 5 bases, leaving 2 bases not matched to a gene. CDR3 length equals 13 residues. Germline V gene data show CDR1 as ENHRY and CDR2 as SYGVKD. The CDR3 is CAISQTGTGELFF. The CDR3, as DNA: TGTGCCATCAGTCAGACAGGGACCGGGGAGCTGTTTTTT.

This clonotype was seen ten or more times. The chain carries TRBV30 and TRBJ1-1; weak D call: TRBD1 (5 bases). The CDR3 totals 12 residues. Trimming took off 5 bases at V and 8 bases at J, with 15 bases between the two ends. Germline CDR1 is GTSNPN and CDR2 is SVGIG (reference sequence). In DNA, the CDR3 is TGTGCCTGGGGTGCCGTGAGGGGAGAAGCTTTCTTT. It codes for CAWGAVRGEAFF.

For this clonotype: A single base separates this from a much larger clone, so it may be a read error. The chain has TRBV6-2 or TRBV6-3 and TRBJ2-1; perhaps D is TRBD1 or TRBD2 (5 bases each). The CDR3 sequence is 16 residues long. Germline loops: CDR1 MNHEY, CDR2 SVGEGT. CDR3: CASGYLRDGGYNEQFF. The DNA for the CDR3 is TGTGCCAGCGGTTACCTTCGGGACGGAGGCTACAATGAGCAGTTCTTC.